Presented here are 8 T cell receptor beta chains from one specimen sequenced in a study of human CD8 memory T cell subsets. Researchers made TCR beta libraries via UMI-labeled 5' RACE. TCRdb recomputed calls from the 5' RACE reads with MiXCR, one row per CDR3 protein. Here the sample spans about 7,300 distinct CDR3 sequences, roughly 3.9% being singletons. The sequenced sample consisted of CD8+ T cells from PBMCs. All receptors derive from a human donor in good health.

At least ten counts were recorded for this clonotype. The rearrangement joins TRBV20-1 to TRBJ1-1; tentative D call: TRBD1 (6 bases). V lost 3 bases to trimming and J lost 4 bases, with 18 bases between them. Germline values: CDR1 DFQATT, CDR2 SNEGSKA (reference sequence). The CDR3 extends over 15 amino acids. The CDR3 spells CSARAGRDKGTEAFF. CDR3 nucleotides: TGCAGTGCTAGGGCGGGGCGGGACAAGGGCACTGAAGCTTTCTTT.

This clonotype rates as large. The chain uses TRBV19 and TRBJ1-5; possibly TRBD1 for D (6 bases). This CDR3 region has 14 residues. The V and J ends lost 8 bases and 2 bases respectively, with 13 bases between them. CDR1 is LNHDA, CDR2 SQIVND, per germline (reference sequence). The CDR3 loop is CASETGSGNQPQHF. Here the CDR3 DNA reads TGTGCCAGTGAAACAGGGAGCGGCAATCAGCCCCAGCATTTT.

This clonotype is judged medium-sized. This sequence joins TRBV18 and TRBJ1-1; D may be TRBD1 (6 bases). Germline loops: CDR1 KGHSH, CDR2 LQKENI. The CDR3 loop spans 15 amino acids. The V end was cut by 4 bases, the J end by 3 bases, with 15 bases between. CDR3 in amino acids: CASSRTGFSDTEAFF. CDR3 sequence (DNA): TGTGCCAGCTCACGAACAGGGTTTTCGGACACTGAAGCTTTCTTT.

This clonotype is labeled medium-sized. The chain joins TRBV29-1 to TRBJ2-7, with 13 bases identical to TRBD2. V lost 5 bases, J lost 2 bases, and 9 bases stayed unmatched. CDR3 size: 16 residues. Per germline, CDR1 SQVTM and CDR2 ANQGSEA. This chain's CDR3 is CSVITGTSGTPYEQYF. CDR3 in DNA: TGCAGCGTTATAACCGGGACTAGCGGGACCCCCTACGAGCAGTACTTC.

This clonotype has a count of ten or more. The chain recombines TRBV6-5 with TRBJ1-6; no reliable D call. Per the germline V gene, CDR1 is MNHEY and CDR2 is SVGAGI. CDR3 length: 17 amino acids. V gave up 0 bases and J gave up 1 base, with 10 bases separating them. This chain's CDR3 is CASSYSIKASYNSPLHF. The CDR3 bases are TGTGCCAGCAGTTACTCGATAAAGGCATCCTATAATTCACCCCTCCACTTT.

A few counts support this clonotype. The chain joins TRBV9 to TRBJ2-3; 8 nucleotides agree with TRBD2. V shed 4 bases, J shed 0 bases, and the junction held 10 bases outside the gene matches. The CDR3 sequence is 17 residues long. CDR1 is SGDLS, CDR2 YYNGEE, per germline. The CDR3 region is CASSPHSGMRSTDTQYF. CDR3 bases: TGTGCCAGCAGCCCCCATAGCGGGATGAGAAGCACAGATACGCAGTATTTT.

The chain is built from TRBV24-1 and TRBJ2-1; D is tentatively TRBD1 or TRBD2 (5 bases each). Deletions cut 1 base from V and 7 bases from J, with 13 bases between. Looked up from germline, CDR1 is KGHDR and CDR2 is SFDVKD. The length of the CDR3 is 15 residues. CDR3 bases: TGTGCCACCAGTGATTTTGGGACCCTCGGGAATGAGCAGTTCTTC. Translated: CATSDFGTLGNEQFF.

At least ten counts were recorded for this clonotype. The chain recombines TRBV11-2 with TRBJ2-3, with 8 bases that match TRBD2. Germline CDR1 SGHAT, CDR2 FQNNGV. This CDR3 has 15 amino acids. V trimming: 7 bases; J trimming: 1 base; junction bases outside the gene matches: 7. The CDR3 sequence is CASTGGAGGTDTQYF. CDR3 bases: TGTGCCAGCACCGGGGGGGCAGGGGGCACAGATACGCAGTATTTT.